This T cell receptor (beta chain) was recovered during a study of blood T cell repertoires in COVID-19 (dated by TCRdb to about 2020). At the level of the whole study: Samples covering the acute and convalescent phases of COVID-19 were provided by collaborators in the United States, Italy and Spain. The prospective study material was composed of cDNA or gDNA derived from T cells, B-cell-depleted T cells, or PBMCs. Deeply sampled blood TCRbeta repertoires from subjects exposed to, actively infected with, or recovered from COVID-19 were included in the dataset. The repertoires were made available in a free public database intended to serve as a resource for research on the immune response to SARS-CoV-2. The samples were drawn from the first 160 participants of the ongoing ImmuneRACE study and from 950 to 1,500 subjects provided by 6 global collaborators. A de-identified subject ID, COVID-19 status, age in years and sex were almost always included in the sample metadata. Where available, HLA class I and class II types were obtained from metadata supplied by the sample provider rather than from assay-based typing.

Concerning this clone: Its antigen has not been determined. The sample holds no much larger clone one base away, and base qualities are not on file.

CDR1 SEHNR and CDR2 FQNEAQ are derived from the germline V gene (reference sequence). From the cysteine up to the phenylalanine, the CDR3 has a length of 13 residues. Only CDR3 DNA remains: 39 bases, in frame from the first base. A distance of 14 bases separates the germline ends of V and J, which lose 5 bases and 7 bases respectively. TCRbeta CDR3 regions were amplified from genomic DNA by means of the immunoSEQ Assay, a bias-controlled multiplex PCR. As for how the authors treated the data: Within the assay, amplification of reference gene primers was used to estimate how many nucleated cells each sample contained. To quantify the absolute abundance of each unique TCRbeta CDR3 rearrangement, sequence reads were collapsed and filtered. For each sample, productive Simpson clonality was calculated by taking the square root of Simpson's diversity index across productive rearrangements. Here the immuneACCESS table is served through TCRdb, limited to in-frame sequences with V and J called. Missing clones are a known gap in these copies; in checked studies unresolved V genes cover under half, and the rest lacks a known reason. From that table come the V and J calls and clone size; the DNA was used to work out D and trimming. This sample is represented by 250,000 to 350,000 clones; around nine tenths of them were singletons. The ten largest clonotypes hold less than 3.5% of the sample.

Study-level results and caveats: How much clinical and demographic metadata was included differed by source and by participant, and the metadata was provided uncurated.

In the prospective study, participants were about 18 to 90 years old, resided in around 25 geographic areas of the United States, and were enrolled through a virtual design. To assign participants to cohorts, the prospective study relied on clinical history that participants themselves reported in a screening survey and a study questionnaire. A participant counted as exposed if, within 2 weeks of entering the study, that participant had been in contact with someone who had a PCR-confirmed or clinician-diagnosed COVID-19 case. Mobile phlebotomists in the prospective study collected whole blood, serum and a nasopharyngeal or oropharyngeal swab from every participant. Additional blood draws and questionnaires over a 2-month period could optionally be provided by prospective study participants. Before DNA extraction, blood samples from the prospective study were shipped at room temperature or frozen.

This chain is built from TRBV7-9 and TRBJ1-1; too little of a D gene remains to name it. This TCR was sampled from a woman in her forties or fifties who had been exposed to COVID-19. Input material: PBMCs or T cells enriched from blood (not recorded which). The nucleotide sequence is given as TGTGCCAGCAGCGAAATGGCAGGTTTTGAAGCTTTCTTT. Its protein reads: CASSEMAGFEAFF.